Detailed here is one T cell receptor (beta chain). The antigen remains unidentified. This entry is derived from a study of a mutant IDH1 vaccine in newly diagnosed glioma. Time point of the sample: week 47, end of study. In the vaccine, a single dose held 300 ug of the mutant IDH1 20-mer peptide, along with topical imiquimod. Data came from immunoSEQ multiplex PCR; TCRdb stores just in-frame clones and leaves some out. The sample consists of 25,000 to 40,000 clones, approximately 89% of them appearing once. Source: PBMCs, taken from a glioma patient whose treatment included an IDH1 peptide vaccine. This TCR came from a man aged 35-49 years with glioma.

This CDR3 is CASSLQRVNTEAFF. The DNA for the CDR3 is TGTGCCAGCAGTTTACAAAGGGTGAACACTGAAGCTTTCTTT. The chain links TRBV6-6 to TRBJ1-1; D unresolved. The CDR3 is 14 residues long. V was cut by 4 bases and J by 0 bases, with 9 bases left in between. CDR1 and CDR2 (germline): MNHNY, SVGAGI (reference sequence).